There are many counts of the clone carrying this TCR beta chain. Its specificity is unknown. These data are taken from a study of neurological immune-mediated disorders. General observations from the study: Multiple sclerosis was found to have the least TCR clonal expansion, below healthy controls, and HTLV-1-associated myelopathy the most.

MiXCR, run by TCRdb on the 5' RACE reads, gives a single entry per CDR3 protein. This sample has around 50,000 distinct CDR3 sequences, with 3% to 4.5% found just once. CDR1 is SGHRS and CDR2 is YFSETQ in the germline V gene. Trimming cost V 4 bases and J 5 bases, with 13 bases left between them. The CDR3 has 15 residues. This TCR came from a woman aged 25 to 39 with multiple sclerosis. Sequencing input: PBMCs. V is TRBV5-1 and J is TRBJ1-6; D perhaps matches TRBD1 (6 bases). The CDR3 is CASSSGQRNNSPLHF. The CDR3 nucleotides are TGCGCCAGCAGCAGTGGACAGCGGAATAATTCACCCCTCCACTTT.